This entry is about one T cell receptor beta chain. Across roughly 25 US areas, participants ranged in age from 18 to 89 years. Repertoires were generated with immunoSEQ multiplex PCR, while TCRdb's copy carries only in-frame clones and drops some. The table has about 400,000 clones, around 90% seen once; the top ten hold 1.5% to 2%. This entry belongs to a study of blood T cell repertoires in COVID-19. Overall study context: Samples came from the United States, Italy and Spain, spanning acute and convalescent COVID-19. PBMCs, B-cell-depleted T cells, or T cells provided the cDNA or gDNA that made up the material.

Germline V CDR1 and CDR2: LNHDA, SQIVND (reference sequence). With V trimmed by 9 bases and J by 5 bases, 7 bases remained unmatched. The CDR3 has 13 amino acids. The receptor was derived from a woman younger than 30 with acute COVID-19. The rearrangement joins TRBV19 to TRBJ2-1; 7 bases agree with TRBD2. The specimen sequenced was PBMCs or T cells enriched from blood (not recorded which). DNA for the CDR3: TGTGCCAGCGCCCGGGGGGAGAACAATGAGCAGTTCTTC. Amino acids: CASARGENNEQFF. Full variable domain (outside the CDR3, taken from reference TRBV19 and TRBJ2-1): DGGITQSPKYLFRKEGQNVTLSCEQNLNHDAMYWYRQDPGQGLRLIYYSQIVNDFQKGDIAEGYSVSREKKESFPLTVTSAQKNPTAFYLCASARGENNEQFFGPGTRLTVL.